What follows are 5 T cell receptor beta chains derived from one specimen sequenced in a study of blood T cells in healthy people across ages. A sample-barcoded 5' primer and a J-beta primer mix were used in a second PCR of about 6 to 12 cycles. MiXCR was run by TCRdb on the 5' RACE reads, yielding one entry per CDR3 protein. The sample lists roughly 680,000 distinct CDR3 sequences, roughly 21% occurring once. Source material: blood. The receptors shown here come from a man aged 65-85 years in good health.

The J gene is TRBJ1-4, the V gene TRBV6-6, with no clear D. CDR1 is MNHNY and CDR2 is SVGAGI in the germline V gene (reference sequence). Trimming removed 6 bases at V and 12 bases at J, with 20 bases between. The CDR3 loop spans 14 amino acids. The CDR3, as DNA: TGTGCCAGCAGCCACGGCGGGGTAGGTGGGGAACTGTTTTTT. This codes for CASSHGGVGGELFF.

The V call is TRBV6-5, the J call TRBJ2-3, with TRBD2 matching 7 bases. This CDR3 is built from 14 residues. Germline V lookup: CDR1 MNHEY, CDR2 SVGAGI. After removal of 4 bases from V and 5 bases from J, the junction contained 6 bases not matched to a gene. CDR3 loop: CASSLGLPRDTQYF. As DNA, the CDR3 is TGTGCCAGCAGTTTGGGACTACCTCGAGATACGCAGTATTTT.

This clonotype has more than one count but fewer than ten. The chain recombines TRBV20-1 with TRBJ1-2; D ambiguous. The germline V and J ends were trimmed by 7 bases and 8 bases, with 11 bases remaining between them. CDR3 length: 10 amino acids. The germline V gene has CDR1 DFQATT and CDR2 SNEGSKA (reference sequence). CDR3 residues: CSVGSEGYTF. The CDR3 DNA sequence: TGCAGTGTTGGGTCGGAGGGCTACACCTTC.

This sequence joins TRBV29-1 and TRBJ2-7, with D maybe TRBD1 (6 bases). The V end lost 7 bases, the J end lost 0 bases, and 16 bases lay between the germline ends. This CDR3 has 14 residues. Germline assignment: CDR1 SQVTM and CDR2 ANQGSEA. CDR3 region: CSASLRQDSYEQYF. For the CDR3, the DNA is TGCAGCGCTTCCTTAAGACAGGACTCCTACGAGCAGTACTTC.

Note on this clonotype: The junction differs from germline at one of its ends, possibly a read error. The rearrangement links TRBV14 to TRBJ2-1; 9 bases line up with TRBD2. Germline lookup yields CDR1 SGHDN and CDR2 FVKESK. CDR3 size: 14 residues. The CDR3 region is CASSQREGRSEQSF. In DNA form, the CDR3 reads TGTGCCAGCAGCCAGCGGGAGGGCCGGAGTGAGCAGTCCTTC.